This T cell receptor beta chain stems from a study of blood T cell repertoires in COVID-19. Study background: Specimens from acute and convalescent COVID-19 originated in the United States, Italy and Spain. PBMCs, B-cell-depleted T cells, or T cells were the source of the cDNA or gDNA that made up the material.

As handled by the study authors: Nucleated cell number was recorded as an estimate derived from reference gene primer amplification. Measured with immunoSEQ multiplex PCR; TCRdb has only the in-frame clones, and not every one. V and J calls and clone size are those listed in that table; D and trimming were worked out from the DNA. The sample carries approximately 39,000 clones, about 87% recorded once. From germline, CDR1 is MNHNS and CDR2 SASEGT. The V and J ends lost 4 bases and 5 bases respectively, with 21 bases between them. This CDR3 is built from 18 residues. The TCR was taken from a man aged 50 to 59 with active or convalescent COVID-19. V and J are TRBV6-1 and TRBJ1-6; TRBD1 might be the D (6 bases). The sample comprised peripheral blood. The chain's CDR3 is CASSGDEWGRGDNSPLHF. CDR3 DNA sequence: TGTGCCAGCAGTGGGGACGAATGGGGGAGGGGGGATAATTCACCCCTCCACTTT.